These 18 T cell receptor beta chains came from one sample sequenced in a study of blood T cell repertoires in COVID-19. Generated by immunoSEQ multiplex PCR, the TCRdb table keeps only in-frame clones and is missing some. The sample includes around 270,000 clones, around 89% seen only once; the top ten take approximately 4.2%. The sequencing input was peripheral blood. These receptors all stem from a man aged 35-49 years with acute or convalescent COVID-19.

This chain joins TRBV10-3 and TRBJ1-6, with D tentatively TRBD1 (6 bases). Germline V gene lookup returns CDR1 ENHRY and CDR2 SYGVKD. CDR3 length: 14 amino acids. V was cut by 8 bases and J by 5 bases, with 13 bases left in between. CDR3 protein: CAIGAQGNNSPLHF. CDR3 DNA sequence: TGTGCCATCGGAGCGCAGGGGAATAATTCACCCCTCCACTTT.

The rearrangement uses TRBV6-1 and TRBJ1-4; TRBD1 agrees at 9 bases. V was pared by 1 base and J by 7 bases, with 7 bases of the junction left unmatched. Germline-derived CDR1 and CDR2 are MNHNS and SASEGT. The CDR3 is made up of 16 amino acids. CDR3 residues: CASSEVVGTGLEKLFF. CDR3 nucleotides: TGTGCCAGCAGTGAAGTCGTCGGGACAGGGCTTGAAAAACTGTTTTTT.

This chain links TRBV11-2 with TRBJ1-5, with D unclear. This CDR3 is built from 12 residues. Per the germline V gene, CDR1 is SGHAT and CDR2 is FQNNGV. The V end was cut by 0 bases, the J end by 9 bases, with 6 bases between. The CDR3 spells CASSLDRGPQHF. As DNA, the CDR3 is TGTGCCAGCAGCTTAGATCGAGGGCCCCAGCATTTT. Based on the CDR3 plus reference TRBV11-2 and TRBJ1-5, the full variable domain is EAGVAQSPRYKIIEKRQSVAFWCNPISGHATLYWYQQILGQGPKLLIQFQNNGVVDDSQLPKDRFSAERLKGVDSTLKIQPAKLEDSAVYLCASSLDRGPQHFGDGTRLSIL.

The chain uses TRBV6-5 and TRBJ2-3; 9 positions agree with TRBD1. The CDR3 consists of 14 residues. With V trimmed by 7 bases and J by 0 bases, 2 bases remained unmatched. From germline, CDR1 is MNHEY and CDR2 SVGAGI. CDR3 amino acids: CASKGQGSTDTQYF. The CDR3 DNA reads TGTGCCAGCAAGGGACAGGGCAGCACAGATACGCAGTATTTT.

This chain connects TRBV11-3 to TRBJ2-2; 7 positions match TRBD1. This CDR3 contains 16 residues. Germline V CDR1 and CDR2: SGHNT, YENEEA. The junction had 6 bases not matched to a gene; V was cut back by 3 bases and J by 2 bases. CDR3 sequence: CASSFVQGQNTGELFF. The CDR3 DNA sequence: TGTGCCAGCAGCTTTGTACAGGGGCAAAACACCGGGGAGCTGTTTTTT.

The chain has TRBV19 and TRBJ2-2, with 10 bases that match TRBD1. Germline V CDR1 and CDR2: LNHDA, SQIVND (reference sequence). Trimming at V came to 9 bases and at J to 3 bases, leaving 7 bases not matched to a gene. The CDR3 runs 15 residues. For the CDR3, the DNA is TGTGCCAGCACCGGGACAGGGGTGTACACCGGGGAGCTGTTTTTT. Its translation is CASTGTGVYTGELFF.

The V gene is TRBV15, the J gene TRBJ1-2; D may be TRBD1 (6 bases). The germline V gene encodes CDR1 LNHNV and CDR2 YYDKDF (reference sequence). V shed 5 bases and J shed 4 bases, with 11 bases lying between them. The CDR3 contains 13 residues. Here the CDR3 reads CATSGSGVYGYTF. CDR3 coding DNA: TGTGCCACCAGCGGATCAGGGGTCTATGGCTACACCTTC.

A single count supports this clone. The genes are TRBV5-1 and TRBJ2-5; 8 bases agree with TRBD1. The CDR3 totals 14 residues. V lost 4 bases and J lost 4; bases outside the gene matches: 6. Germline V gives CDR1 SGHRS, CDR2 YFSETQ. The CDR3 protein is CASSPQGARETQYF. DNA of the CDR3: TGCGCCAGCAGCCCTCAGGGGGCGCGAGAGACCCAGTACTTC.

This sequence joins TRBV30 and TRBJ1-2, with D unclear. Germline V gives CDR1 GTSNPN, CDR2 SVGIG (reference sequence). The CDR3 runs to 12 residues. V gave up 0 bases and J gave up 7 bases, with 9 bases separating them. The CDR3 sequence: CAWSVRGRGYTF. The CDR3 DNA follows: TGTGCCTGGAGTGTACGAGGTCGTGGCTACACCTTC.

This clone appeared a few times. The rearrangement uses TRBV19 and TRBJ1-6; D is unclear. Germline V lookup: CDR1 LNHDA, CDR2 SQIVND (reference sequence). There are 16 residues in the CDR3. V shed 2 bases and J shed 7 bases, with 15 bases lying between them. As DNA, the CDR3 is TGTGCCAGTAGTATACCGCCAAGAGGCGGAAATTCACCCCTCCACTTT. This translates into CASSIPPRGGNSPLHF. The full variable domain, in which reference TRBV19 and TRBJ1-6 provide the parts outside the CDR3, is DGGITQSPKYLFRKEGQNVTLSCEQNLNHDAMYWYRQDPGQGLRLIYYSQIVNDFQKGDIAEGYSVSREKKESFPLTVTSAQKNPTAFYLCASSIPPRGGNSPLHFGNGTRLTVT.

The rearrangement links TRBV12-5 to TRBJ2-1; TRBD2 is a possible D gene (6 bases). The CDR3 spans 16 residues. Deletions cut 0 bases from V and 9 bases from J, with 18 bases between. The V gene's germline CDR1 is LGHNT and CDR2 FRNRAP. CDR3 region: CASGLVLEGKGGEQFF. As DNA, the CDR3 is TGTGCTAGTGGTTTGGTACTGGAGGGGAAGGGCGGTGAGCAGTTCTTC.

In nucleotides, the CDR3 is TGCGCCAGCAAGACAGGTTACGAGCAGTACTTC. This sequence encodes CASKTGYEQYF. The V call is TRBV10-2, the J call TRBJ2-7; D possibly corresponds to TRBD1 (6 bases). Trimming cost V 7 bases and J 4 bases, with 8 bases left between them. The CDR3 has 11 residues. Germline assignment: CDR1 WSHSY and CDR2 SAAADI.

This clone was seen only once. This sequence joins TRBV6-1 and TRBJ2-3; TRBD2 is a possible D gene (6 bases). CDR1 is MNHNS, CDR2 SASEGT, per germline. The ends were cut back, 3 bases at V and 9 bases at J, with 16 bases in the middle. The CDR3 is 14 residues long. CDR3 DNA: TGTGCCAGCAGTGAGGGCTGGGGGGTGATGACGCAGTATTTT. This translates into CASSEGWGVMTQYF.

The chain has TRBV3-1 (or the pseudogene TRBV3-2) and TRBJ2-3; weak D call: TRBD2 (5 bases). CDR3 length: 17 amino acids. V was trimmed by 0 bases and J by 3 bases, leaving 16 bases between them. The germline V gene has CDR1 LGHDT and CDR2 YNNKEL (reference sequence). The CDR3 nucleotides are TGTGCCAGCAGCCAAGATCCGGCGAGGGAAGGAACAGATACGCAGTATTTT. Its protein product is CASSQDPAREGTDTQYF.

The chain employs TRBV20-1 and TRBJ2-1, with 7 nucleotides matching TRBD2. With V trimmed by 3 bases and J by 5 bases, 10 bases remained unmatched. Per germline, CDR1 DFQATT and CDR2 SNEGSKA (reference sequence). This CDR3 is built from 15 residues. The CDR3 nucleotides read TGCAGTGCTAGTAAGCGGGGCGACCCTAACAATGAGCAGTTCTTC. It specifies CSASKRGDPNNEQFF.

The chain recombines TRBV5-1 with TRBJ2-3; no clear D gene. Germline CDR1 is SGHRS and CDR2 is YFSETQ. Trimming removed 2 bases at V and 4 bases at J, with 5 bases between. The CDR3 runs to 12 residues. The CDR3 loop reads CASSFPADTQYF. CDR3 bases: TGCGCCAGCAGCTTCCCCGCAGATACGCAGTATTTT.

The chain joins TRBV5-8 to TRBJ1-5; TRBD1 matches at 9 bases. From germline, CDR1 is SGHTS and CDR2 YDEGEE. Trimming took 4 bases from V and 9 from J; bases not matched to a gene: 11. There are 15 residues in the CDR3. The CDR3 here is CASSPTGGLSRPQHF. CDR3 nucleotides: TGTGCCAGCAGCCCGACAGGGGGGTTAAGCAGGCCCCAGCATTTT.

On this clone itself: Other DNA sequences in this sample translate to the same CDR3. The CDR3 protein is CASSFGGTTDTQYF. In DNA, the CDR3 is TGCGCCAGCAGCTTCGGCGGGACGACAGATACGCAGTATTTT. The V and J genes are TRBV5-1 and TRBJ2-3; D is possibly TRBD2 (6 bases). This CDR3 has 14 residues. Between the trimmed V and J ends, which lost 2 bases and 3 bases, there was a span of 10 bases. CDR1 and CDR2 (germline): SGHRS, YFSETQ.